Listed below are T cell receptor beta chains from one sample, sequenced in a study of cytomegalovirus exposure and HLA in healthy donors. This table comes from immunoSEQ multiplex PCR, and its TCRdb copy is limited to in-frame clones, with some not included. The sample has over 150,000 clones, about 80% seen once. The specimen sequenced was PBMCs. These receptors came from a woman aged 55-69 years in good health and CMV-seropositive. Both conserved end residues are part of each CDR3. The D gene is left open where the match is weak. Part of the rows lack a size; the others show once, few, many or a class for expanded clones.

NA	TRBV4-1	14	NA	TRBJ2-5	TGCGCCAGCAGCCAAGATCCAGGGGACGAGACCCAGTACTTC	CASSQDPGDETQYF
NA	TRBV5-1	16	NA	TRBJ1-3	TGCGCCAGCAGCTTGGAGCTACGGGGGGCGAGAAACACCATATATTTT	CASSLELRGARNTIYF
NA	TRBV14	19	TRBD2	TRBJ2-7	TGTGCCAGCAGCCAAGGCTATTCCGGACTAGCGGGAGGTTCCTACGAGCAGTACTTC	CASSQGYSGLAGGSYEQYF
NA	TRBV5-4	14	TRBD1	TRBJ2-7	TGTGCCAGCAGCCCAGGACAGGGGAGCTACGAGCAGTACTTC	CASSPGQGSYEQYF
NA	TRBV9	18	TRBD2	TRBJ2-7	TGTGCCAGCAGCGTAGGAACTAGTACGAGGAGCGGGACTTACGAGCAGTACTTC	CASSVGTSTRSGTYEQYF
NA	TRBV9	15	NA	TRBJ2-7	TGTGCCAGCAGCCCCGCCCCGGACAGCTCCTACGAGCAGTACTTC	CASSPAPDSSYEQYF
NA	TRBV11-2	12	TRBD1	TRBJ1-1	TGTGCCAGCAGCTTAAAGACAGGGCTGGCTTTCTTT	CASSLKTGLAFF
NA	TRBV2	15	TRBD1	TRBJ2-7	TGTGCCAGCAGTTCCGACAGGGGGCTTTCATACGAGCAGTACTTC	CASSSDRGLSYEQYF
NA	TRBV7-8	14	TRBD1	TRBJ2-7	TGTGCCAGCAGCCCGACAGGGATTCCCTACGAGCAGTACTTC	CASSPTGIPYEQYF
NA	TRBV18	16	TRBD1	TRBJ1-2	TGTGCCAGCTCACCACCGGGGACAGCTCCTAACTATGGCTACACCTTC	CASSPPGTAPNYGYTF
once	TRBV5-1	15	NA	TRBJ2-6	TGCGCCAGCAGCCCGTTACTCTCTGGGGCCAACGGCCTGACTTTC	CASSPLLSGANGLTF
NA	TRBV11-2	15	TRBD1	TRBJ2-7	TGTGCCAGCAGCCGCCGCGGGACAGGGGCCTACGAGCAGTACTTC	CASSRRGTGAYEQYF
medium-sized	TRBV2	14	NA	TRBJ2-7	TGTGCCAGCAGTGAGTTGACAACAGCTACCGAGCAGTACTTC	CASSELTTATEQYF
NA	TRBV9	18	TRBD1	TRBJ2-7	TGTGCCAGCAGCACCCGTACAGGATTCGGGACAGGGACCTACGAGCAGTACTTC	CASSTRTGFGTGTYEQYF
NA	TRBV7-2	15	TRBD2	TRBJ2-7	TGTGCCAGCAGCTTAGTAGCGGGAGGGTTGAGCGAGCAGTACTTC	CASSLVAGGLSEQYF
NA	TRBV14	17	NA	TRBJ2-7	TGTGCCAGCAGCCAGTCCCAGGGTAGGATCCGGGACAACGAGCAGTACTTC	CASSQSQGRIRDNEQYF
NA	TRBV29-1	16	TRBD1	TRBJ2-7	TGCAGCGTTGAAGTACGGGGACAGGCCTTGTCCTACGAGCAGTACTTC	CSVEVRGQALSYEQYF
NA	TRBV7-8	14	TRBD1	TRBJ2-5	TGTGCCAGCAGCCTTACTGCAGGGGGACAGACCCAGTACTTC	CASSLTAGGQTQYF
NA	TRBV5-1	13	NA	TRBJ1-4	TGCGCCAGCTCCAAAGCCACTAATGAAAAACTGTTTTTT	CASSKATNEKLFF
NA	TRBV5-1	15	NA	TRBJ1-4	TGCGCCAGCAGCATAGGTCAGGGTTCTAATGAAAAACTGTTTTTT	CASSIGQGSNEKLFF
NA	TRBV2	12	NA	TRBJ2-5	TGTGCCAGCGGGGAGCGGCAAGAGACCCAGTACTTC	CASGERQETQYF
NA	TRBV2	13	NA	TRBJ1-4	TGTGCCAGCAGTGGCAGGGCCTCAGAAAAACTGTTTTTT	CASSGRASEKLFF
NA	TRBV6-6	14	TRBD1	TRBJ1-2	TGTGCCAGCAGTTGGGACAGACCGACTTATGGCTACACCTTC	CASSWDRPTYGYTF
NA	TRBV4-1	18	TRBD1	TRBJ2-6	TGCGCCAGCAGCCAAGGAACAGGGGCGCCTTCTGGGGCCAACGTCCTGACTTTC	CASSQGTGAPSGANVLTF
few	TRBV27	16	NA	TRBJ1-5	TGTGCCAGCAGTTCTTGGACGGGGGGAAGGAATCAGCCCCAGCATTTT	CASSSWTGGRNQPQHF
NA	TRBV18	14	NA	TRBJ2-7	TGTGCCAGCTCACCGGGTGACAGAAGCTACGAGCAGTACTTC	CASSPGDRSYEQYF
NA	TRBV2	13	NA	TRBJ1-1	TGTGCCAGCGGTTACAGGCAGGGCACTGAAGCTTTCTTT	CASGYRQGTEAFF
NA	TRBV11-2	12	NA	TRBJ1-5	TGTGCCAGCAGCTTATGGGGGGGGCCCCAGCATTTT	CASSLWGGPQHF
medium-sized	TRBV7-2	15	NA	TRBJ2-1	TGTGCCAGCAGCTTAGGGGTGGGCCCGTACAATGAGCAGTTCTTC	CASSLGVGPYNEQFF
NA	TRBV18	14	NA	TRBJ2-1	TGTGCCAGCTCACCACCGAGTGTTTGGAATGAGCAGTTCTTC	CASSPPSVWNEQFF
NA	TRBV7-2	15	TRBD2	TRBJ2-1	TGTGCCAGCAGCTTCCAGCGGGGGGTCTACAATGAGCAGTTCTTC	CASSFQRGVYNEQFF
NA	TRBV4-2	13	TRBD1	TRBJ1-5	TGTGCCAGCAACAACAGGGGGATGGAGCCCCAGCATTTT	CASNNRGMEPQHF
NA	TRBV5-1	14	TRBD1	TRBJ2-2	TGCGCCAGCAGCCCGGACAGGGAGAACGGGGAGCTGTTTTTT	CASSPDRENGELFF
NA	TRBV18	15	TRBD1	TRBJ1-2	TGTGCCAGCTCACGGGGGACAGGGCCGAACTATGGCTACACCTTC	CASSRGTGPNYGYTF
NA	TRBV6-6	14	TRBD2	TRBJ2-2	TGTGCCTCTTTAGGGACTAGCGGGGCCGGGGAGCTGTTTTTT	CASLGTSGAGELFF
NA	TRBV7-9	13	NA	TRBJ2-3	TGTGCCAGCAGCTTGAAGCGCTCAGATACGCAGTATTTT	CASSLKRSDTQYF